A selection of T cell receptor beta chains follows, all from one sample in a study of vaccination effects on CD4 cells after COVID-19. The method was immunoSEQ multiplex PCR; TCRdb's version includes in-frame clones alone and lacks a portion of them. Of some 68,000 clones listed, about 79% were seen once; the top ten hold 3.5% to 4.5%. Their antigens are not known. The specimen was CD4+ T cells from PBMCs cultured with HCoV-OC43 spike peptides, collected before COVID-19 vaccination. All receptors derive from a human donor who received a COVID-19 vaccine. Both conserved end residues are part of each CDR3. Each record gives: clone size, J gene, D gene, V gene, CDR3 DNA, CDR3 protein. A D gene is named only where the DNA matches it firmly. The size field is filled for only some rows; it gives once, few, many or a size class.

>NA|TRBJ2-5|NA|TRBV5-1
TGCGCCAGCAGCTCGGGCCCGCCCAAAGAGACCCAGTACTTC
CASSSGPPKETQYF
>NA|TRBJ2-3|TRBD1|TRBV18
TGTGCCAGCTCACCCCAGTCGGGACAGAACACAGATACGCAGTATTTT
CASSPQSGQNTDTQYF
>NA|TRBJ1-4|TRBD1|TRBV19
TGTGCCAGTAGTATCGGTAGGGGGCGAGAAAAACTGTTTTTT
CASSIGRGREKLFF
>NA|TRBJ1-1|NA|TRBV29-1
TGCAGCTACGACCGGGCGATGAACACTGAAGCTTTCTTT
CSYDRAMNTEAFF
>NA|TRBJ2-1|TRBD2|TRBV10-1
TGCGCCAGCAGTGTTACTAGCGGGGGGAGGAATGAGCAGTTCTTC
CASSVTSGGRNEQFF
>NA|TRBJ1-2|NA|TRBV28
TGTGCCAGCAATGAAGACAGAACTCGCTATGGCTACACCTTC
CASNEDRTRYGYTF
>NA|TRBJ2-2|NA|TRBV6-5
TGTGCCAGCAACCACGGGAACACCGGGGAGCTGTTTTTT
CASNHGNTGELFF
>NA|TRBJ2-2|NA|TRBV3-1/TRBV3-2
TGTGCCAGCAGCCAAGGATCGGGGAGGGAGCTGTTTTTT
CASSQGSGRELFF
>NA|TRBJ2-3|TRBD2|TRBV5-1
TGCGCCAGCAGCTTGAGGGAGGGTAGCACAGATACGCAGTATTTT
CASSLREGSTDTQYF
>few|TRBJ2-1|NA|TRBV7-9
TGTGCCAGCAGCTTGACTCGGGAGCAGTTCTTC
CASSLTREQFF
>NA|TRBJ1-1|TRBD1|TRBV30
TGTGCCTGGAACTCGAACAGGGGAAAAATAGCTTTCTTT
CAWNSNRGKIAFF
>NA|TRBJ2-2|NA|TRBV7-3
TGTGCCAGCAGCTTAATATCGGGGGCTAGCGGGGAGCTGTTTTTT
CASSLISGASGELFF
>NA|TRBJ1-2|NA|TRBV4-1
TGCGCCAGCAGCCAAGGGGAGGGTTATGGCTACACCTTC
CASSQGEGYGYTF
>NA|TRBJ2-5|NA|TRBV3-1/TRBV3-2
TGTGCCAGCAGCTCTCTGACCCAGGGTGGGGAGACCCAGTACTTC
CASSSLTQGGETQYF
>NA|TRBJ2-2|TRBD1|TRBV2
TGTGCCAGCACCGAGACAGGGGCGAACACCGGGGAGCTGTTTTTT
CASTETGANTGELFF
>NA|TRBJ1-1|NA|TRBV28
TGTGCCAGCAGTTCGCCCCTGGGGGGGTTTGCTTTCTTT
CASSSPLGGFAFF
>NA|TRBJ2-5|TRBD2|TRBV5-1
TGCGCCAGCAGCTTTACAGCGGGGGGGAGTGAGACCCAGTACTTC
CASSFTAGGSETQYF
>NA|TRBJ2-2|NA|TRBV29-1
TGCAGCGTAATACAGGGCGCGAACACCGGGGAGCTGTTTTTT
CSVIQGANTGELFF
>once|TRBJ2-3|TRBD2|TRBV15
TGTGCCACCAGCAGAGGAACTAGCGGGGGGCGAGATACGCAGTATTTT
CATSRGTSGGRDTQYF
>NA|TRBJ1-5|NA|TRBV7-7
TGTGCCAGCAGCCGGACTCGAGATCAGCCCCAGCATTTT
CASSRTRDQPQHF
>NA|TRBJ1-2|NA|TRBV6-2/TRBV6-3
TGTGCCAGCAGTTCTGGATTTTATGGCTACACCTTC
CASSSGFYGYTF
>NA|TRBJ1-1|NA|TRBV4-1
TGCGCCAGCAGCCAAGATCGAGGAACTGAAGCTTTCTTT
CASSQDRGTEAFF
>NA|TRBJ1-2|NA|TRBV6-4
TGTGCCAGCAGTGACGGACAAAACTATGGCTACACCTTC
CASSDGQNYGYTF
>few|TRBJ2-5|NA|TRBV2
TGTGCCAGCGGAATGGAAGAGACCCAGTACTTC
CASGMEETQYF
>NA|TRBJ2-5|TRBD2|TRBV9
TGTGCCAGCAGCGTAGGACCCAAGCGGGGTACGACAGAGACCCAGTACTTC
CASSVGPKRGTTETQYF
>NA|TRBJ1-1|TRBD1|TRBV6-5
TGTGCCAGCAGTTATTCGGGGACAGGGGTGAACACTGAAGCTTTCTTT
CASSYSGTGVNTEAFF
>few|TRBJ1-6|TRBD1|TRBV14
TGTGCCAGCAGCCGAGCCGACAGGGAGACACCCCTCCACTTT
CASSRADRETPLHF
>NA|TRBJ1-1|NA|TRBV7-2
TGTGCCAGCAGCTTAGTCCTTAGGGCTGAAGCTTTCTTT
CASSLVLRAEAFF
>NA|TRBJ2-4|NA|TRBV5-1
TGCGCCAGCAGCCCCGACAGGGCCAAAAACATTCAGTACTTC
CASSPDRAKNIQYF
>NA|TRBJ1-1|NA|TRBV29-1
TGCAGCGTCGCAGGCCTGAACACTGAAGCTTTCTTT
CSVAGLNTEAFF
>few|TRBJ1-2|NA|TRBV30
TGTGCCTGGAGTGTAAGGGGCAGTAACTATGGCTACACCTTC
CAWSVRGSNYGYTF
>NA|TRBJ2-5|NA|TRBV14
TGTGCCAGCAGCCTGCGTCGCACCAGAGAGGAGACCCAGTACTTC
CASSLRRTREETQYF
>NA|TRBJ2-1|NA|TRBV10-3
TGTGCCATCAGTAAGGACAGCGCCCGGTCCTACAATGAGCAGTTCTTC
CAISKDSARSYNEQFF
>NA|TRBJ1-2|TRBD1|TRBV29-1
TGCAGCGTTGATCGGGACCTCCAAGGGGGCCTCTATGGCTACACCTTC
CSVDRDLQGGLYGYTF
>NA|TRBJ2-5|TRBD2|TRBV19
TGTGCCAGTAGTATAGGGGTCAGCGGGGGGCCCTCGAGGTGTCAAGAGACCCAGTACTTC
CASSIGVSGGPSRCQETQYF
>NA|TRBJ1-4|TRBD1|TRBV10-1
TGCGCCAGCAGTGGAGGGACAGGGGGAAAGGAAAAACTGTTTTTT
CASSGGTGGKEKLFF
>once|TRBJ2-1|TRBD2|TRBV6-5
TGTGCCAGTAGCCCGTCTCGAGCGGGGGTCAATGAGCAGTTCTTC
CASSPSRAGVNEQFF
>NA|TRBJ1-2|NA|TRBV6-5
TGTGCCAGCAGCCAACAGGAGAACTATGGCTACACCTTC
CASSQQENYGYTF
>NA|TRBJ1-2|NA|TRBV5-6
TGTGCCAGCAGCTTGGTAGGGAACTATGGCTACACCTTC
CASSLVGNYGYTF
>NA|TRBJ1-6|TRBD1|TRBV24-1
TGTGCCACCAGTGATACAGGGGGCAATTCACCCCTCCACTTT
CATSDTGGNSPLHF
>NA|TRBJ2-5|NA|TRBV18
TGTGCCAGCTCACCAGGGACGGTGGAGACCCAGTACTTC
CASSPGTVETQYF
>NA|TRBJ2-3|NA|TRBV7-3
TGTGCCAGCAGCTACGGGGGTGCGGATACGCAGTATTTT
CASSYGGADTQYF
>NA|TRBJ2-3|TRBD1|TRBV24-1
TGTGCCACCATGGGACAGGGATCAGGCACAGATACGCAGTATTTT
CATMGQGSGTDTQYF
>NA|TRBJ1-5|NA|TRBV19
TGTGCCAGTACCCCCGCAGGCAGGGTAAGCAATCAGCCCCAGCATTTT
CASTPAGRVSNQPQHF
>NA|TRBJ2-1|NA|TRBV5-1
TGCGCCAGCAGCCTACTAGTCGGTTCGTACAATGAGCAGTTCTTC
CASSLLVGSYNEQFF
>NA|TRBJ2-5|NA|TRBV6-2/TRBV6-3
TGTGCCAGCAGTGACCCATCCACCATCCAAGAGACCCAGTACTTC
CASSDPSTIQETQYF
>NA|TRBJ2-6|TRBD2|TRBV5-1
TGCGCCAGCAAAGTTCGGGGGGGGATTGCTGGGGCCAACGTCCTGACTTTC
CASKVRGGIAGANVLTF
>NA|TRBJ2-2|NA|TRBV5-6
TGTGCCAGCAGCCTGGAGTCGGCAGGGCAAAACGGGGAGCTGTTTTTT
CASSLESAGQNGELFF
>NA|TRBJ2-2|NA|TRBV20-1
TGCAGTGCTATAGGGACCGGGGAGCTGTTTTTT
CSAIGTGELFF
>NA|TRBJ1-2|NA|TRBV12-5
TGTGCTAGTGGTTCCCTAGGAGGGGCGTACTATGGCTACACCTTC
CASGSLGGAYYGYTF
>NA|TRBJ2-5|TRBD1|TRBV2
TGTGCCAGCAGTGATGGAAATTTGAGGAACCGACAGGGTTGGGAAGAGACCCAGTACTTC
CASSDGNLRNRQGWEETQYF
>NA|TRBJ1-1|TRBD1|TRBV24-1
TGTGCCACCAGGGATGGGGGGACAGGGTCCCCGGAAGCTTTCTTT
CATRDGGTGSPEAFF
>once|TRBJ1-4|NA|TRBV5-8
TGTGCCAGCAGTAAATCGAGGGGGTCTAATGAAAAACTGTTTTTT
CASSKSRGSNEKLFF
>NA|TRBJ1-1|NA|TRBV5-1
TGCGCCAGCAGCTTGGCCGTGGGGGGGATTCGCACTGAAGCTTTCTTT
CASSLAVGGIRTEAFF
>once|TRBJ1-6|NA|TRBV7-8
TGTGCCAGCGGGGATACCAGCTCCTATAATTCACCCCTCCACTTT
CASGDTSSYNSPLHF
>NA|TRBJ1-3|NA|TRBV5-5
TGTGCCAGCAGCTTGGCACGATTGGGAACTGGAAACACCATATATTTT
CASSLARLGTGNTIYF
>NA|TRBJ2-1|NA|TRBV13
TGTGCCAGCAGTTCGATCGACATTTACAATGAGCAGTTCTTC
CASSSIDIYNEQFF